This TCR beta chain stems from a study of blood T cell repertoires in COVID-19. Study details: T cells, B-cell-depleted T cells, or PBMCs provided the cDNA or gDNA that served as material.

Original methodology: Cell counts per sample came from amplifying reference gene primers. Repertoires were generated with immunoSEQ multiplex PCR, while TCRdb's copy carries only in-frame clones and drops some. D and trimming were read from the DNA, whereas the V and J calls and clone size are those reported in that table. The repertoire has 95,000 to 120,000 clones, about 85% of them found once; the top ten carry 3% to 4%. The CDR3 runs 15 residues. Trimming took 7 bases from V and 6 from J, leaving 18 bases between them. The germline V gene has CDR1 SNHLY and CDR2 FYNNEI. This TCR was sampled from a man between 35 and 55 years old with acute or convalescent COVID-19. Sequencing was performed on peripheral blood. This chain uses TRBV2 with TRBJ2-2; possible D gene TRBD2, 5 bases. The DNA for the CDR3 is TGTGCCAGCACTTTCTCAGGAGACGGGGCCGGGGAGCTGTTTTTT. It encodes CASTFSGDGAGELFF.